This note documents a single T cell receptor beta chain sequence. CDR1 ENHRY and CDR2 SYGVKD come from the germline V gene. The CDR3 is made up of 14 amino acids. The J segment lost 4 bases and the V segment lost 7 bases, leaving 8 bases of the junction unmatched. This sample is drawn from a study of patients and donors after allogeneic stem cell transplantation. TCRdb independently ran MiXCR on the RT-PCR reads; one entry per CDR3 protein. The data contain hundreds of thousands of distinct CDR3 sequences, roughly 17% of them singletons. V and J are TRBV10-3 and TRBJ2-5; the match to TRBD1 covers 8 bases. The clonotype comes from a human donor who was either an allogeneic HSCT recipient or a stem cell or donor lymphocyte infusion donor (not recorded which). It is not recorded whose cells these are; they may come from a transplant donor. The sample consisted of blood, either unsorted or a sorted T cell fraction (not recorded which). The CDR3: CAINRQGKGETQYF. The CDR3 DNA is TGTGCCATCAACCGACAGGGGAAAGGAGAGACCCAGTACTTC.